One and the same sample provided the 9 T cell receptor beta chains below, sequenced in a study of CD4 T cells in relation to SARS-CoV-2 and coronaviruses. Some clones are missing from TCRdb's copy, which holds only in-frame ones; the method was immunoSEQ multiplex PCR. The sample holds 35,000 to 40,000 clones, approximately 83% seen once. Input material: memory CD4+ T cells from PBMCs. The source is an adult with COVID-19.

A few counts support this clone. The CDR3 sequence is CASSFLGPEVIAGELFF. As DNA, the CDR3 is TGTGCCAGCAGCTTCCTCGGGCCCGAGGTTATCGCCGGGGAGCTGTTTTTT. The chain joins TRBV28 to TRBJ2-2; no clear D gene. Germline-derived CDR1 and CDR2 are MDHEN and SYDVKM. Trimming took off 6 bases at V and 6 bases at J, with 23 bases between the two ends. The CDR3 length is 17 residues.

The chain uses TRBV2 and TRBJ1-5, with TRBD1 matching over 11 bases. The CDR3 has 16 residues. The V gene end was trimmed by 1 base and the J gene end by 9 bases; junction bases not matched to a gene: 8. The V gene's germline CDR1 is SNHLY and CDR2 FYNNEI. The CDR3 is CASSEVPGQGAGPQHF. The CDR3 DNA sequence: TGTGCCAGCAGTGAAGTCCCTGGACAGGGGGCAGGGCCCCAGCATTTT.

This clone was counted a few times. This chain links TRBV5-1 with TRBJ2-6; 7 bases agree with TRBD1. This CDR3 has 16 residues. With V trimmed by 0 bases and J by 4 bases, 4 bases remained unmatched. The germline gives CDR1 SGHRS, CDR2 YFSETQ. The CDR3 nucleotides are TGCGCCAGCAGCTTGGAAGGACAGGCCGGGGCCAACGTCCTGACTTTC. Translation: CASSLEGQAGANVLTF.

The chain has TRBV18 and TRBJ2-6; perhaps TRBD1 as D (5 bases). Germline-derived CDR1 and CDR2 are KGHSH and LQKENI. V lost 2 bases to trimming and J lost 3 bases, with 8 bases between them. This CDR3 comprises 15 residues. The CDR3 nucleotides read TGTGCCAGCTCACCATCAGGGCATGGGGCCAACGTCCTGACTTTC. Protein sequence: CASSPSGHGANVLTF.

The rearrangement uses TRBV4-3 and TRBJ2-1, with 11 bases aligning to TRBD1. The CDR3 runs to 16 residues. Per germline, CDR1 LGHNA and CDR2 YSLEER. Losses at the gene ends were 5 bases for V and 8 bases for J; bases not matched to a gene: 11. In DNA, the CDR3 is TGCGCCAGCAGCAGAACCGGGACAGGGGGGAATGATGAGCAGTTCTTC. Translated, it gives CASSRTGTGGNDEQFF.

V gene TRBV14 combines with J gene TRBJ2-3; D is undetermined. This CDR3 comprises 13 residues. V was shortened by 0 bases and J by 6 bases, with 7 bases between the two germline ends. Looked up from germline, CDR1 is SGHDN and CDR2 is FVKESK. CDR3 bases: TGTGCCAGCAGCCAAGATTCTGGGGATACGCAGTATTTT. It encodes CASSQDSGDTQYF.

The chain couples TRBV11-2 to TRBJ2-1; 8 nucleotides line up with TRBD2. CDR1 and CDR2 from the germline V gene are SGHAT and FQNNGV. The CDR3 consists of 14 residues. V shed 2 bases and J 7 bases; nucleotides not matched to a gene: 4. The CDR3 loop reads CASSLSGGANEQFF. CDR3 sequence (DNA): TGTGCCAGCAGCTTATCGGGGGGGGCGAATGAGCAGTTCTTC. The full variable domain, its missing parts supplied by reference TRBV11-2 and TRBJ2-1, is EAGVAQSPRYKIIEKRQSVAFWCNPISGHATLYWYQQILGQGPKLLIQFQNNGVVDDSQLPKDRFSAERLKGVDSTLKIQPAKLEDSAVYLCASSLSGGANEQFFGPGTRLTVL.

This rearrangement joins TRBV28 to TRBJ1-2; 12 bases align to TRBD1. In germline, CDR1 is MDHEN, CDR2 SYDVKM. Unmatched junction bases numbered 6, after V lost 4 bases and J lost 6 bases. The CDR3 totals 15 residues. The CDR3 DNA reads TGTGCCAGCAGTTCACCGGGACAGGGGGCGGATGGCTACACCTTC. Translation gives CASSSPGQGADGYTF.

The chain carries TRBV30 and TRBJ1-4; 8 bases fit TRBD1. CDR3 length: 16 amino acids. Per germline, CDR1 GTSNPN and CDR2 SVGIG (reference sequence). Unmatched junction bases numbered 6, after V lost 0 bases and J lost 3 bases. CDR3 sequence reads: CAWSVPRGRANEKLFF. The CDR3 DNA follows: TGTGCCTGGAGTGTACCCAGGGGGCGCGCTAATGAAAAACTGTTTTTT.